This T cell receptor beta chain was recovered during a study of blood T cells in healthy people across ages. V lost 4 bases to trimming and J lost 3 bases, with 9 bases between them. The CDR3 runs 13 residues. Each sample yielded at least 5.5 micrograms of PBMC total RNA. It was with a sample-barcoded 5' primer and a J-beta primer mix that a second PCR of roughly 7 to 12 cycles was run. TCRdb fed the 5' RACE reads into MiXCR, producing one record per CDR3 protein. The table includes fewer than 2,000,000 distinct CDR3 sequences, approximately 40% detected once. Material for sequencing was blood. The V gene is TRBV12-3 or TRBV12-4, the J gene TRBJ1-2, with D uncertain. This TCR was sampled from a human donor in good health. This CDR3 reads CASSSFQYYGYTF. CDR3 nucleotides: TGTGCCAGCAGTTCCTTCCAGTACTATGGCTACACCTTC.